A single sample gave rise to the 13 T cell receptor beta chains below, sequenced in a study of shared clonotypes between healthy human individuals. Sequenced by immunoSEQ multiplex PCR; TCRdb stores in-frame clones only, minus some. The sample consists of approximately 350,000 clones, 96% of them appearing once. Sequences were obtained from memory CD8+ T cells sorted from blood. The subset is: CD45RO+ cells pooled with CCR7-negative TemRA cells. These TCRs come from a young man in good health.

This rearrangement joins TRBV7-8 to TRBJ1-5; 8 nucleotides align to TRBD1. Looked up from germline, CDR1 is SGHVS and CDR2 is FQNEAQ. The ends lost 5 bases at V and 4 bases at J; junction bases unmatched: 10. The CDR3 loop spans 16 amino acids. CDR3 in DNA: TGTGCCAGCAGCCGTTATGGGGGGACAGGAAATCAGCCCCAGCATTTT. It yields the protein CASSRYGGTGNQPQHF.

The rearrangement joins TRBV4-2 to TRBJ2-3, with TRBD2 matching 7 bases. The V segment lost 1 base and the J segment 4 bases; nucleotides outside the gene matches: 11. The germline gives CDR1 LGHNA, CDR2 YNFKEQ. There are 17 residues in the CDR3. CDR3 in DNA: TGTGCCAGCAGCCAAGGGCGTAATGCGGGAGTTGCAGATACGCAGTATTTT. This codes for CASSQGRNAGVADTQYF.

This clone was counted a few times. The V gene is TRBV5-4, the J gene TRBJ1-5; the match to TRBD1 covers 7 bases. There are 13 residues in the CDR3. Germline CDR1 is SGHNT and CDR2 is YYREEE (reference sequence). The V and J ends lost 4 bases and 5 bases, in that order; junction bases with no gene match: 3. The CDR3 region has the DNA TGTGCCAGCAGCGTAGACAGGGATCAGCCCCAGCATTTT. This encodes CASSVDRDQPQHF.

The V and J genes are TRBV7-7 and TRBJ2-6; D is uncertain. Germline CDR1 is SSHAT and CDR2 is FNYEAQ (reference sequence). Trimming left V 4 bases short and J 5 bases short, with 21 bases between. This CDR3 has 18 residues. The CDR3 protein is CASSSLIVPQSRANVLTF. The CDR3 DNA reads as TGTGCCAGCAGCTCGCTTATAGTGCCACAAAGTCGGGCCAACGTCCTGACTTTC.

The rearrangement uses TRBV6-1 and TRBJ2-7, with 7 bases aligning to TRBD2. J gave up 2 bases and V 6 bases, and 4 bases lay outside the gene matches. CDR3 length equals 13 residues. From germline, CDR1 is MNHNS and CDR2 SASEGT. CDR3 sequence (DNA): TGTGCCAGCAGGGGGGAGGGGCCCTACGAGCAGTACTTC. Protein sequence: CASRGEGPYEQYF.

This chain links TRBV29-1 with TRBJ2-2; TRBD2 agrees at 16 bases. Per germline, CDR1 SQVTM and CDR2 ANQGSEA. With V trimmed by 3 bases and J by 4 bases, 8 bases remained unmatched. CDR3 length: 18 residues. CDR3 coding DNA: TGCAGCGTTGAGGGGACTAGCGGGAGGGCCTGGGGCACCGGGGAGCTGTTTTTT. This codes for CSVEGTSGRAWGTGELFF.

CDR3 DNA sequence: TGTGCCAGCCGACCTACAGGGGGCGGTGATGAAAAACTGTTTTTT. Translating it yields CASRPTGGGDEKLFF. The chain couples TRBV28 to TRBJ1-4; the match to TRBD1 covers 9 bases. The CDR3 loop spans 15 amino acids. V lost 8 bases, J lost 6 bases, and 10 bases stayed unmatched. Germline assignment: CDR1 MDHEN and CDR2 SYDVKM.

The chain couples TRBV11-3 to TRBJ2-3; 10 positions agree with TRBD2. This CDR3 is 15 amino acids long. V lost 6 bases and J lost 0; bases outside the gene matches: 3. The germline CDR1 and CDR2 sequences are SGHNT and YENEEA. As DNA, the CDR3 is TGTGCCAGCAGTTGGACTAGCGGAAGCACAGATACGCAGTATTTT. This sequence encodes CASSWTSGSTDTQYF.

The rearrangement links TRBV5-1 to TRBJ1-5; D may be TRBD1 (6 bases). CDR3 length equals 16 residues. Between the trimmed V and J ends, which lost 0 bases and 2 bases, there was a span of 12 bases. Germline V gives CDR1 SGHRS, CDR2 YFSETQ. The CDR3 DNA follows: TGCGCCAGCAGCTTGGGGTCAGGGGTGGGCAATCAGCCCCAGCATTTT. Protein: CASSLGSGVGNQPQHF.

This CDR3 is CASSSIGQGPEETQYF. CDR3 DNA: TGTGCCAGCAGTAGCATAGGACAGGGGCCAGAAGAGACCCAGTACTTC. The chain uses TRBV27 and TRBJ2-5; 9 bases are a match to TRBD1. Germline lookup yields CDR1 MNHEY and CDR2 SMNVEV (reference sequence). Trimming took 5 bases from V and 3 from J; bases not matched to a gene: 10. The CDR3 runs to 16 residues.

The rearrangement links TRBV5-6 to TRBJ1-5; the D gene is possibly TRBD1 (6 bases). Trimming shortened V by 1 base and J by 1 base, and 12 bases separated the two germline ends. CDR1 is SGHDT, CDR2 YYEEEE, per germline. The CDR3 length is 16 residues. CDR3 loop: CASSLWGARSNQPQHF. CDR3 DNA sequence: TGTGCCAGCAGCTTGTGGGGGGCGAGGAGCAATCAGCCCCAGCATTTT.

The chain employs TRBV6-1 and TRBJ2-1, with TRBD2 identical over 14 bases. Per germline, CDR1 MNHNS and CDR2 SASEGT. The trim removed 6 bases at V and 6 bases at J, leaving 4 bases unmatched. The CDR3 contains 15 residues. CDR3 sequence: CASSPGTSGSNEQFF. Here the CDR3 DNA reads TGTGCCAGCAGCCCAGGGACTAGCGGGAGCAATGAGCAGTTCTTC.

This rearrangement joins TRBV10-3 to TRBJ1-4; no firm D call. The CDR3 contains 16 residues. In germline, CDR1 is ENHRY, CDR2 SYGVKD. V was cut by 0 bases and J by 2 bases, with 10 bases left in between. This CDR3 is CAISESWFGTNEKLFF. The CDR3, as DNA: TGTGCCATCAGTGAGTCTTGGTTTGGGACTAATGAAAAACTGTTTTTT.